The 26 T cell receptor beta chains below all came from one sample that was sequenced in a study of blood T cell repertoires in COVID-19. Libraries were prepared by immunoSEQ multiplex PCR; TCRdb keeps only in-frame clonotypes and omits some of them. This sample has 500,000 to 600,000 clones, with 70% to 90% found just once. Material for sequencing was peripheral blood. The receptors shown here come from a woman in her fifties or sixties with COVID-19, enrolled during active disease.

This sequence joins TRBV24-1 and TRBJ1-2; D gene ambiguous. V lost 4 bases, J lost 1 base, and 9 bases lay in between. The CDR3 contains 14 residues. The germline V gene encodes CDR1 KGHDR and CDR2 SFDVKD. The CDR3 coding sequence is TGTGCCACCAGTGAAAACGGGGTTAACTATGGCTACACCTTC. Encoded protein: CATSENGVNYGYTF.

CDR3 coding DNA: TGTGCCAGCAGTGCGGTACCAGGGAGGCGGTCGAACACTGAAGCTTTCTTT. Protein sequence: CASSAVPGRRSNTEAFF. J is TRBJ1-1 and V is TRBV6-1; TRBD1 might be the D (5 bases). CDR3 length equals 17 residues. Germline V gives CDR1 MNHNS, CDR2 SASEGT. The V end lost 4 bases, the J end lost 1 base, and 19 bases lay between the germline ends.

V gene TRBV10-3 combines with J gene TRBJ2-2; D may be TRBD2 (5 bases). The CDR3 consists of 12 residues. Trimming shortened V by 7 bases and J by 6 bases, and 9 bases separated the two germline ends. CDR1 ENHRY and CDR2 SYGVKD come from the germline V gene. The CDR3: CAIKEVAGELFF. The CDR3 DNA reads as TGTGCCATCAAGGAGGTGGCCGGGGAGCTGTTTTTT.

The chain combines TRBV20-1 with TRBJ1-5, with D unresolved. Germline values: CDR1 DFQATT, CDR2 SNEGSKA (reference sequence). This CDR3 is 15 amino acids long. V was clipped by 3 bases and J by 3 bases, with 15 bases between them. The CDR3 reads CSASMSRDPNQPQHF. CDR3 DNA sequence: TGCAGTGCTAGTATGAGCCGGGATCCCAATCAGCCCCAGCATTTT.

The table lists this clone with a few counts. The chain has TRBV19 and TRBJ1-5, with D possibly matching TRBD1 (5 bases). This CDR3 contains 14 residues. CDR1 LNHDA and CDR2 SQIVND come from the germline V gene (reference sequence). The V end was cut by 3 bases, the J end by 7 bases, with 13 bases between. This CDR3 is CASSIPGIGQPQHF. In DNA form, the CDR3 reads TGTGCCAGTAGTATTCCAGGGATCGGGCAGCCCCAGCATTTT.

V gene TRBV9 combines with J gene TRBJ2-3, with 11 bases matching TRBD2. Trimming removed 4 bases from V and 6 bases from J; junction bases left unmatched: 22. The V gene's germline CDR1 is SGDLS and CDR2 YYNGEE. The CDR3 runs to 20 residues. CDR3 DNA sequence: TGTGCCAGCAGCCCCCGGGCGAGACTAGCGGGGTTTTCGGTGAGGGATACGCAGTATTTT. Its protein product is CASSPRARLAGFSVRDTQYF. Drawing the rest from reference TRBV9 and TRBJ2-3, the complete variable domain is DSGVTQTPKHLITATGQRVTLRCSPRSGDLSVYWYQQSLDQGLQFLIQYYNGEERAKGNILERFSAQQFPDLHSELNLSSLELGDSALYFCASSPRARLAGFSVRDTQYFGPGTRLTVL.

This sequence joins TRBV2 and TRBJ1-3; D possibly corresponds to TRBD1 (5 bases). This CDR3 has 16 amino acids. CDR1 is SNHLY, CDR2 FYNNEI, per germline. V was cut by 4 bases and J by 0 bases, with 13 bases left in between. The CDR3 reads CASSGTGTFSGNTIYF. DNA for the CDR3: TGTGCCAGCAGTGGTACAGGAACCTTCTCTGGAAACACCATATATTTT.

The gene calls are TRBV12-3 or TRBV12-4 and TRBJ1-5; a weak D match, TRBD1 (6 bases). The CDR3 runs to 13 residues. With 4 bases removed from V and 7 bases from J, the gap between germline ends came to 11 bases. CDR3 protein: CASSSGTWQPQHF. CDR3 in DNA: TGTGCCAGCAGTTCCGGGACATGGCAGCCCCAGCATTTT.

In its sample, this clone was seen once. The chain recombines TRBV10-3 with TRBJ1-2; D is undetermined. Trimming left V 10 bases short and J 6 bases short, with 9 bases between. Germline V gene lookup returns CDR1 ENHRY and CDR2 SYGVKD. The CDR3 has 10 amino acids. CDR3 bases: TGTGCCACTGAGGGAGATGGCTACACCTTC. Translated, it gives CATEGDGYTF.

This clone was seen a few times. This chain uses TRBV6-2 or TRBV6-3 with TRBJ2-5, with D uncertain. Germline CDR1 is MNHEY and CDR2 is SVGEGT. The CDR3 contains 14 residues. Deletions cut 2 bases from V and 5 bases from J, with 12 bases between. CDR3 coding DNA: TGTGCCAGCAGTTACGGTGACTCCCGGGAGACCCAGTACTTC. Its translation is CASSYGDSRETQYF.

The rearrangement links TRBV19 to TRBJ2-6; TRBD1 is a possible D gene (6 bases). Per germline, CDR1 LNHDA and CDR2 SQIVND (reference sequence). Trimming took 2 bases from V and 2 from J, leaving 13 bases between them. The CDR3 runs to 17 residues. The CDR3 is CASSIRTDATGANVLTF. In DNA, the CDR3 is TGTGCCAGTAGTATAAGGACAGATGCAACTGGGGCCAACGTCCTGACTTTC.

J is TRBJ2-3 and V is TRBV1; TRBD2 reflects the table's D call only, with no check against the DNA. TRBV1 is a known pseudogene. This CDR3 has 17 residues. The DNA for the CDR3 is TGCACCAGCAGCCACTCTGGACTAGCGGGGGACACAGATACGCAGTATTTT. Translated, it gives CTSSHSGLAGDTDTQYF.

The CDR3 sequence: CAISTVEEGGGYTF. The CDR3 bases are TGTGCCATCAGTACCGTCGAGGAGGGTGGAGGCTACACCTTC. The chain combines TRBV10-3 with TRBJ1-2; D not certain. Trimming took 5 bases from V and 8 from J, leaving 18 bases between them. CDR3 length: 14 residues. Per the germline V gene, CDR1 is ENHRY and CDR2 is SYGVKD.

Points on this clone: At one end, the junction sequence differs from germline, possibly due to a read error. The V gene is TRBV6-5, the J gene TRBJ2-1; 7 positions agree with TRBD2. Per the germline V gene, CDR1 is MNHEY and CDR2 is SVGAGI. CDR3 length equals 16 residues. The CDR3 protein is CASSFSGGRSYNGQFF. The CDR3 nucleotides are TGTGCCAGCAGTTTCTCGGGGGGACGCTCCTACAATGGGCAGTTCTTC.

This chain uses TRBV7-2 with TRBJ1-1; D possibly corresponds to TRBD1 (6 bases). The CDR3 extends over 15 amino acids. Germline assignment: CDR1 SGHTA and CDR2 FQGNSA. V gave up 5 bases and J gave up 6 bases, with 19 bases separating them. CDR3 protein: CASSLQQGTGSEAFF. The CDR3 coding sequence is TGTGCCAGCAGCCTCCAACAGGGAACCGGATCTGAAGCTTTCTTT.

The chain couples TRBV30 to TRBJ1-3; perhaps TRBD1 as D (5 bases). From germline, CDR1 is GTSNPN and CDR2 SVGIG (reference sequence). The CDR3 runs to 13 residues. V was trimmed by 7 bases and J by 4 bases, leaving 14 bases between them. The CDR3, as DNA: TGTGCCTACCAGGGAGGTGGAGGAAACACCATATATTTT. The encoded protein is CAYQGGGGNTIYF.

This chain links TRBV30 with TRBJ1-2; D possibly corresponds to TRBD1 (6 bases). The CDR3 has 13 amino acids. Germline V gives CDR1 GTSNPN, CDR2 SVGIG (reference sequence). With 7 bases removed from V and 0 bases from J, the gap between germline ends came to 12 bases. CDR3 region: CASRTAANYGYTF. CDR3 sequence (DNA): TGTGCCTCTAGGACAGCAGCTAACTATGGCTACACCTTC.

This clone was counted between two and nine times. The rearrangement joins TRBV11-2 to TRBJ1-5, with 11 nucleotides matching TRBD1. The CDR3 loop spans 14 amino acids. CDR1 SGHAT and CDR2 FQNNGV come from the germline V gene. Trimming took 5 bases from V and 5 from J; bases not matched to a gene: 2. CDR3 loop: CASSRTGGDQPQHF. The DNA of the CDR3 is TGTGCCAGCAGCCGGACAGGGGGCGATCAGCCCCAGCATTTT.

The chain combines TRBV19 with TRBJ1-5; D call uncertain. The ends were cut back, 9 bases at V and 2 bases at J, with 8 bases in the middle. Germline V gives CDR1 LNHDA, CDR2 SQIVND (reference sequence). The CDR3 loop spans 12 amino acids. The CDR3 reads CASTEGNQPQHF. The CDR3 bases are TGTGCCAGCACTGAGGGCAATCAGCCCCAGCATTTT.

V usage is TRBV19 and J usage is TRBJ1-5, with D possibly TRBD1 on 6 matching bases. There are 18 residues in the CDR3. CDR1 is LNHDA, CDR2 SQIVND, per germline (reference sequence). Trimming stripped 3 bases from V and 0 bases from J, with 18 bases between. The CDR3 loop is CASSISGVVVVSNQPQHF. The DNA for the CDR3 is TGTGCCAGTAGTATCTCAGGGGTAGTCGTGGTTAGCAATCAGCCCCAGCATTTT.

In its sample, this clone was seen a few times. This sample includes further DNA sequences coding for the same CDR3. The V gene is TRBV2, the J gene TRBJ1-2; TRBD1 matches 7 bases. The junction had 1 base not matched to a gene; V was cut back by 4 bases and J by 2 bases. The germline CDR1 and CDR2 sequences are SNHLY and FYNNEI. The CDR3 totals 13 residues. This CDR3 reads CASSADRNYGYTF. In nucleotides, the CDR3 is TGTGCCAGCAGTGCGGACAGGAACTATGGCTACACCTTC.

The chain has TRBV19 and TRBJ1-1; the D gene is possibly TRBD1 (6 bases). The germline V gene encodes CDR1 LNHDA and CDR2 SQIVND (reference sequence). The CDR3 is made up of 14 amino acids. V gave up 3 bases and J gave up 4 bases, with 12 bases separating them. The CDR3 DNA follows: TGTGCCAGTAGTATCCTTACAGGGACCACTGAAGCTTTCTTT. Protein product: CASSILTGTTEAFF.

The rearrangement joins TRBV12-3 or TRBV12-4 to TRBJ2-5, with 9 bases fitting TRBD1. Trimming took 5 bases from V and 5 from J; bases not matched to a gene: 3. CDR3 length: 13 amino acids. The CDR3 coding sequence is TGTGCCAGCAGTCGACAGGGGGTGGAGACCCAGTACTTC. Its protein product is CASSRQGVETQYF.

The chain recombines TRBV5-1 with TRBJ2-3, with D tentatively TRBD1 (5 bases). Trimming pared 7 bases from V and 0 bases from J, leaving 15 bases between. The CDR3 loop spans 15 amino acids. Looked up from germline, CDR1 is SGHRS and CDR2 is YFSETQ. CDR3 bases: TGCGCCAGCTCGACAGAAATCCCTAGCACAGATACGCAGTATTTT. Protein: CASSTEIPSTDTQYF. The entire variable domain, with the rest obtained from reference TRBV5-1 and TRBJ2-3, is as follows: KAGVTQTPRYLIKTRGQQVTLSCSPISGHRSVSWYQQTPGQGLQFLFEYFSETQRNKGNFPGRFSGRQFSNSRSEMNVSTLELGDSALYLCASSTEIPSTDTQYFGPGTRLTVL.

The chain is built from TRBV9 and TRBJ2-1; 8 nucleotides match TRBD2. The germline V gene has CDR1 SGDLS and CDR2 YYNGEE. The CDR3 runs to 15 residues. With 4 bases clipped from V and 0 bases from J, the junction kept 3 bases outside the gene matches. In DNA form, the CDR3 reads TGTGCCAGCAGCCCGGGGGGGAGCTCCTACAATGAGCAGTTCTTC. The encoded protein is CASSPGGSSYNEQFF.

The CDR3 spells CASSEWLAGREKLFF. CDR3 bases: TGTGCCAGCAGTGAATGGTTGGCAGGAAGGGAAAAACTGTTTTTT. V gene TRBV25-1 combines with J gene TRBJ1-4; D is unresolved. The V gene's germline CDR1 is MGHDK and CDR2 SYGVNS. The V end lost 1 base, the J end lost 8 bases, and 14 bases lay between the germline ends. CDR3 length equals 15 residues.